This T cell receptor beta chain was sequenced during a study of cytomegalovirus exposure and HLA in healthy donors. General study findings and limits: Association of a missense DCLRE1C variant with TCR beta V- and J-gene trimming was reported in a later analysis. Sequencing artifact likely explains a cluster of highly shared sequence variants. As a later analysis revealed, the rate of TCR association differed by HLA locus, with DRB1 most and HLA-C fewest.

A note on this clone: The antigen remains unidentified.

The PCR was carried out with 60 Vbeta primers and 13 Jbeta primers. The method was immunoSEQ multiplex PCR; TCRdb's version includes in-frame clones alone and lacks a portion of them. The data hold 110,000 to 150,000 clones, with 70% to 80% observed a single time. V was clipped by 2 bases and J by 8 bases, with 9 bases between them. CDR1 DFQATT and CDR2 SNEGSKA come from the germline V gene (reference sequence). This CDR3 spans 11 amino acids. The chain employs TRBV20-1 and TRBJ1-2; the D gene is possibly TRBD1 (5 bases). This TCR came from a young woman in good health and CMV-seropositive. Specimen: PBMCs. The CDR3 coding sequence is TGCAGTGCTAGAACAGGCGGAGGCTACACCTTC. It is translated as CSARTGGGYTF.